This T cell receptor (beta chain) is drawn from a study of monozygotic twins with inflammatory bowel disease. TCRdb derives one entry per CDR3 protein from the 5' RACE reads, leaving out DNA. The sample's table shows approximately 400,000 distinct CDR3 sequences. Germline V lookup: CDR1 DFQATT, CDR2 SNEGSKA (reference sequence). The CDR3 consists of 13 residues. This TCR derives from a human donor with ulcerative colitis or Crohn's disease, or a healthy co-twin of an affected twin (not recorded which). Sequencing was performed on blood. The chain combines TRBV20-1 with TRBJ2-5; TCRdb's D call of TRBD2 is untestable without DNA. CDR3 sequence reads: CSARVPSGRRQYF.